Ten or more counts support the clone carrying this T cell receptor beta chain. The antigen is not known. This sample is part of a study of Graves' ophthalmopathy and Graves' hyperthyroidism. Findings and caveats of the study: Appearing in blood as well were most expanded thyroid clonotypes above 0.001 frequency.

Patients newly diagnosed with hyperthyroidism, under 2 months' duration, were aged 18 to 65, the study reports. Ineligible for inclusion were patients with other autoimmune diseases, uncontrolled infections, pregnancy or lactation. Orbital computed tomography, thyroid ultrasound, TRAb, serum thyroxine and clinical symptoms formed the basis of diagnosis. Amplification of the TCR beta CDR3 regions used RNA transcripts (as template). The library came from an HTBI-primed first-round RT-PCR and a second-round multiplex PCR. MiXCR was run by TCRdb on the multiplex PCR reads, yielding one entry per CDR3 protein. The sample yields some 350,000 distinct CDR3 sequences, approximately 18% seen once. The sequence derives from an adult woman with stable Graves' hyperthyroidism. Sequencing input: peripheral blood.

CDR3 sequence (DNA): TGTGCCAGCAGTAATGGGGGGGCGTTGAACACTGAAGCTTTCTTT. Encoded protein: CASSNGGALNTEAFF. The V and J genes are TRBV28 and TRBJ1-1, with D possibly being TRBD1 (6 bases). V was cut by 5 bases and J by 0 bases, with 13 bases left in between. CDR1 is MDHEN and CDR2 is SYDVKM in the germline V gene. The CDR3 has 15 residues.